The rows below give T cell receptor beta chains drawn from one sample of a study of Ad26.COV2.S vaccination and SARS-CoV-2 variants. The assay was immunoSEQ multiplex PCR, and TCRdb's table has in-frame clones only and misses some. The repertoire holds 410,000 or so clones, approximately 90% seen once, with under 2% in the top ten. Sequenced material: peripheral blood, taken in a trial of Ad26.COV2.S vaccine versus placebo. Receptor source: a person aged 18-65 years who received the Ad26.COV2.S COVID-19 vaccine or a placebo. CDR3s leave out the opening cysteine and the closing phenylalanine or tryptophan. Only some rows state a clone size, as once, few, many or a class for expanded clones.

TRBV5-1	TRBJ2-5	.	ASSLAGTSGQETQY
TRBV9	TRBJ2-1	.	ASSVGLAGGPGNEQF
TRBV6-5	TRBJ1-5	.	ASSYSRDNQPQH
TRBV5-4	TRBJ1-2	.	ASSLDSQRYYGYT
TRBV30	TRBJ1-1	.	ACEGLGTEAF
TRBV11-2	TRBJ2-1	few	ASSSEMGEQF
TRBV28	TRBJ1-1	.	ASSSYADSSNTEAF
TRBV6-1	TRBJ2-3	.	ASGDRYTDTQY
TRBV7-9	TRBJ2-3	.	ASSAPGTSGTDTQY
TRBV19	TRBJ2-1	.	ASSISPGRTYNEQF
TRBV4-3	TRBJ1-6	.	ASSQQTSRDSPLH
TRBV24-1	TRBJ1-3	once	ATSDYPGPNSTAIY
TRBV14	TRBJ1-1	.	ASSRHLGLGATEAF
TRBV6-5	TRBJ2-5	.	ASSYLGAEEETQY
TRBV7-9	TRBJ1-1	.	ASSRRVGAF
TRBV2	TRBJ2-1	.	ASSAKSGGLNNEQF
TRBV4-3	TRBJ2-2	.	ASSEVSGRRKTGELF
TRBV29-1	TRBJ1-2	once	SVVGQGIGHYGYT
TRBV28	TRBJ1-3	.	ASILPGQVSGNTIY
TRBV5-6	TRBJ1-6	.	ASSLAGGASPLH
TRBV28	TRBJ1-1	.	ASSRDRVPIGAF
TRBV9	TRBJ1-4	.	ASRAGGSINEKLF
TRBV28	TRBJ2-6	.	ASSLVPQGTGGANVLT
TRBV27	TRBJ1-4	.	ASSLSAGTGGEKLF
TRBV6-5	TRBJ2-5	.	ASSSGGAGETQY
TRBV2	TRBJ1-2	.	ASGAVTLYGYT
TRBV9	TRBJ2-5	.	ASSITALGETQY
TRBV28	TRBJ1-4	.	ASSFGDRKNEKLF
TRBV25-1	TRBJ1-3	.	ASSGPGRSGNTIY
TRBV11-2	TRBJ1-1	.	ASSDRASATEAF
TRBV28	TRBJ1-4	.	ASSFVLTETNEKLF
TRBV30	TRBJ2-3	.	AWSVVRPTDTQY
TRBV18	TRBJ1-3	.	ASSPSGQNSGNTIY
TRBV29-1	TRBJ1-1	.	SGEGQMNTEAF
TRBV29-1	TRBJ1-3	.	SVLDGTSGNTIY
TRBV7-6	TRBJ2-6	.	ASSLGQGFSGANVLT
TRBV7-9	TRBJ2-3	.	ASSPRGGVTDTQY
TRBV6-5	TRBJ2-5	.	ASSQVFGQETQY
TRBV12-3/TRBV12-4	TRBJ1-2	.	ASSPGRDYGYT
TRBV7-9	TRBJ2-2	.	ASSLVARLLANTGELF
TRBV6-2/TRBV6-3	TRBJ2-4	.	ASSRLAGASEQAKNIQY
TRBV7-2	TRBJ1-2	.	ASSLQGTYGYT
TRBV12-3/TRBV12-4	TRBJ2-7	.	ASSFGTGYEQY
TRBV7-6	TRBJ2-7	.	ASSLGWPYEQY
TRBV6-5	TRBJ1-2	.	ASSKTGVDYGYT
TRBV19	TRBJ2-7	.	ASSLTGYLDEQY
TRBV7-9	TRBJ2-1	.	ASTGGNEQF
TRBV5-8	TRBJ1-5	.	ASSPGQGYQPQH
TRBV6-2/TRBV6-3	TRBJ2-5	.	ASSFVPGLAGGETQY
TRBV6-5	TRBJ2-1	once	ASSSSGGYNEQF
TRBV18	TRBJ2-7	.	ASSPGGRGGYEQY
TRBV5-6	TRBJ1-5	.	ASSFYRGSGNQPQH
TRBV27	TRBJ2-2	.	ASRPNQFLGTGELF
TRBV3-1/TRBV3-2	TRBJ2-3	.	ASSQGGGTDTQY
TRBV7-2	TRBJ2-4	.	ASSPRGGINIQY
TRBV30	TRBJ1-5	once	AWSVVGPNQPQH
TRBV4-1	TRBJ2-3	.	ASSQPLRTLTGDTQY
TRBV2	TRBJ2-2	.	ASSEGGSATGELF